The clone carrying this T cell receptor (beta chain) was found a few times. This sample was included in a study of blood T cells in healthy people across ages. With a J-beta primer mix and a sample-barcoded 5' primer, a second PCR ran about 7 to 11 cycles. MiXCR, run by TCRdb on the 5' RACE reads, gives a single entry per CDR3 protein. The sample shows approximately 1.5 million distinct CDR3 sequences, almost 35% of them seen only once. Total RNA extracted from each sample amounted to at least 5.5 micrograms. This CDR3 is built from 12 residues. Deletions cut 5 bases from V and 7 bases from J, with 11 bases between. Germline CDR1 is SGHAT and CDR2 is FQNNGV.

The V gene is TRBV11-2, the J gene TRBJ1-1; D not resolved. Material: blood. This TCR was recovered from a woman aged 30 to 39 in good health. The CDR3, as DNA: TGTGCCAGCAGCCACCTCGGCGGTGAAGCTTTCTTT. This translates into CASSHLGGEAFF.